What follows is one TCR beta chain and its context. Its antigen remains unknown. The library was built from roughly 400 ng RNA with molecular barcoded adaptors for alpha/delta and beta/gamma chains. TCRdb ran MiXCR on the reads and lists one entry per CDR3 protein. The sample holds more than 100,000 distinct CDR3 sequences, 10% to 15% seen once. The sample comes from a study of read filtering for tumor transcriptome and immune sequencing. Findings and limits, study-wide: This fraction held mixed bone marrow immune cells after CD138-negative sorting.

The sequencing input was a population of CD138-negative cells sorted from bone marrow. This TCR derives from a donor at least 40 years old with multiple myeloma.

DNA for the CDR3: TGTGCCAGCAGCTTATCGGCCGCCGGGGATACGCAGTATTTT. It codes for CASSLSAAGDTQYF. The chain employs TRBV7-2 and TRBJ2-3; D ambiguous. The V end was cut by 2 bases, the J end by 6 bases, with 12 bases between. Germline V gene sequence: CDR1 SGHTA, CDR2 FQGNSA. This CDR3 is 14 amino acids long.